The rows below give T cell receptor beta chains drawn from one sample of a study of T cells in Graves' hyperthyroidism and ophthalmopathy. MiXCR was run by TCRdb on the multiplex PCR reads, yielding one entry per CDR3 protein. Of fewer than 750,000 distinct CDR3 sequences detected, approximately 15% appear once; the ten largest clones hold under 15%. Sequences were obtained from blood. The receptors shown here come from a woman aged 45 to 65 with Graves' ophthalmopathy. The CDR3 runs from the conserved cysteine through the conserved F or W. The order of the fields is V gene, clone size, D gene, J gene, CDR3 protein, CDR3 DNA. A D gene is named only where the DNA matches it firmly. Clone sizes are given selectively: once, few, many, or a class where the clone is expanded.

V gene: TRBV7-9; clone size: many; D gene: TRBD2; J gene: TRBJ2-1; CDR3 protein: CASSWGGLQFF; CDR3 DNA: TGTGCCAGCAGCTGGGGGGGACTGCAGTTCTTC
V gene: TRBV29-1; clone size: NA; D gene: TRBD1; J gene: TRBJ1-2; CDR3 protein: CSVEGQGLYGYTF; CDR3 DNA: TGCAGCGTTGAGGGACAGGGCCTCTATGGCTACACCTTC
V gene: TRBV5-1; clone size: NA; D gene: NA; J gene: TRBJ2-6; CDR3 protein: CASSLPTRDSGANVLTF; CDR3 DNA: TGCGCCAGCAGCTTGCCCACCCGAGACTCTGGGGCCAACGTCCTGACTTTC
V gene: TRBV28; clone size: many; D gene: NA; J gene: TRBJ2-7; CDR3 protein: CASSSGGTSYEQYF; CDR3 DNA: TGTGCCAGCAGTTCTGGGGGAACCTCCTACGAGCAGTACTTC
V gene: TRBV3-1; clone size: many; D gene: NA; J gene: TRBJ1-5; CDR3 protein: CASSQDSNQPQHF; CDR3 DNA: TGTGCCAGCAGCCAAGATTCCAATCAGCCCCAGCATTTT
V gene: TRBV12-5; clone size: NA; D gene: TRBD1; J gene: TRBJ2-2; CDR3 protein: CASAKTITRTGTAGELFF; CDR3 DNA: TGTGCTAGTGCCAAAACCATAACCAGGACAGGGACGGCCGGGGAGCTGTTTTTT
V gene: TRBV20-1; clone size: few; D gene: TRBD2; J gene: TRBJ2-3; CDR3 protein: CSAGTSGRQDTQYF; CDR3 DNA: TGCAGTGCTGGGACTAGCGGGAGGCAAGATACGCAGTATTTT
V gene: TRBV3-1; clone size: NA; D gene: NA; J gene: TRBJ2-1; CDR3 protein: CASSPGPSHNEQFF; CDR3 DNA: TGTGCCAGCAGCCCCGGGCCCTCGCACAATGAGCAGTTCTTC
V gene: TRBV5-1; clone size: many; D gene: NA; J gene: TRBJ1-1; CDR3 protein: CASSTRENTEAFF; CDR3 DNA: TGCGCCAGCAGCACCCGGGAGAACACTGAAGCTTTCTTT
V gene: TRBV6-2/TRBV6-3; clone size: many; D gene: NA; J gene: TRBJ2-6; CDR3 protein: CASSYISGANVLTF; CDR3 DNA: TGTGCCAGCAGCTACATCTCTGGGGCCAACGTCCTGACTTTC
V gene: TRBV4-3; clone size: NA; D gene: NA; J gene: TRBJ2-2; CDR3 protein: CASSQEWSETNTGELFF; CDR3 DNA: TGCGCCAGCAGCCAAGAGTGGTCGGAAACAAACACCGGGGAGCTGTTTTTT
V gene: TRBV20-1; clone size: few; D gene: NA; J gene: TRBJ2-7; CDR3 protein: CSASGQAYEQYF; CDR3 DNA: TGCAGTGCTAGCGGACAAGCCTACGAGCAGTACTTC
V gene: TRBV20-1; clone size: many; D gene: TRBD2; J gene: TRBJ2-7; CDR3 protein: CSASGLAGVFSHEQYF; CDR3 DNA: TGCAGTGCTAGTGGCCTAGCGGGAGTATTTAGCCACGAGCAGTACTTC
V gene: TRBV2; clone size: many; D gene: NA; J gene: TRBJ2-7; CDR3 protein: CASSVGAAIYEQYF; CDR3 DNA: TGTGCCAGCAGTGTAGGTGCGGCCATCTACGAGCAGTACTTC
V gene: TRBV6-1; clone size: many; D gene: TRBD2; J gene: TRBJ2-1; CDR3 protein: CASSYTSGTYNEQFF; CDR3 DNA: TGTGCCAGCAGCTATACTAGCGGGACTTACAATGAGCAGTTCTTC
V gene: TRBV11-2; clone size: many; D gene: TRBD2; J gene: TRBJ2-1; CDR3 protein: CASSLDRSGIGNEQFF; CDR3 DNA: TGTGCCAGCAGCTTAGATCGAAGCGGGATAGGTAATGAGCAGTTCTTC
V gene: TRBV12-3/TRBV12-4; clone size: many; D gene: NA; J gene: TRBJ2-4; CDR3 protein: CASSSSGIAKNIQYF; CDR3 DNA: TGTGCCAGCAGTTCGAGCGGAATAGCCAAAAACATTCAGTACTTC
V gene: TRBV7-2; clone size: many; D gene: NA; J gene: TRBJ2-2; CDR3 protein: CASSFRDGELFF; CDR3 DNA: TGTGCCAGCAGCTTCCGGGACGGGGAGCTGTTTTTT
V gene: TRBV14; clone size: many; D gene: NA; J gene: TRBJ2-7; CDR3 protein: CASSQGPGVDNEQYF; CDR3 DNA: TGTGCCAGCAGCCAAGGACCGGGAGTCGATAACGAGCAGTACTTC
V gene: TRBV2; clone size: many; D gene: NA; J gene: TRBJ1-5; CDR3 protein: CASTYTENQPQHF; CDR3 DNA: TGTGCCAGCACCTACACGGAGAATCAGCCCCAGCATTTT
V gene: TRBV15; clone size: few; D gene: NA; J gene: TRBJ2-3; CDR3 protein: CATSRNRERTDTQYF; CDR3 DNA: TGTGCCACCAGCAGGAACAGGGAGCGTACAGATACGCAGTATTTT
V gene: TRBV10-3; clone size: NA; D gene: NA; J gene: TRBJ1-3; CDR3 protein: CAIGGQDPSGNTIYF; CDR3 DNA: TGTGCCATCGGCGGGCAGGACCCCTCTGGAAACACCATATATTTT
V gene: TRBV6-1; clone size: many; D gene: NA; J gene: TRBJ1-5; CDR3 protein: CASSPRQGYQPQHF; CDR3 DNA: TGTGCCAGCAGTCCAAGGCAGGGGTATCAGCCCCAGCATTTT
V gene: TRBV28; clone size: many; D gene: TRBD2; J gene: TRBJ2-7; CDR3 protein: CASSSGTRNYEQYF; CDR3 DNA: TGTGCCAGCAGTAGCGGGACCAGGAACTACGAGCAGTACTTC
V gene: TRBV30; clone size: many; D gene: NA; J gene: TRBJ1-1; CDR3 protein: CAWSVRVSDTEAFF; CDR3 DNA: TGTGCCTGGAGTGTCAGGGTATCAGACACTGAAGCTTTCTTT
V gene: TRBV20-1; clone size: many; D gene: TRBD1; J gene: TRBJ2-5; CDR3 protein: CSATRGGQGQETQYF; CDR3 DNA: TGCAGTGCCACGAGGGGAGGACAGGGTCAGGAGACCCAGTACTTC
V gene: TRBV7-3; clone size: NA; D gene: TRBD1; J gene: TRBJ2-1; CDR3 protein: CASSLEAGTGSYNEQFF; CDR3 DNA: TGTGCCAGCAGCCTAGAAGCCGGGACAGGGAGCTACAATGAGCAGTTCTTC
V gene: TRBV7-9; clone size: many; D gene: NA; J gene: TRBJ1-1; CDR3 protein: CASSPGPRGTEAFF; CDR3 DNA: TGTGCCAGCAGCCCCGGACCCCGGGGCACTGAAGCTTTCTTT
V gene: TRBV5-1; clone size: many; D gene: TRBD2; J gene: TRBJ2-3; CDR3 protein: CASSEGTSGPTDTQYF; CDR3 DNA: TGCGCCAGCAGCGAAGGGACTAGCGGGCCCACAGATACGCAGTATTTT
V gene: TRBV6-1; clone size: NA; D gene: NA; J gene: TRBJ1-5; CDR3 protein: CASSEPPGAGNQPQHF; CDR3 DNA: TGTGCCAGCAGTGAACCCCCCGGGGCAGGGAATCAGCCCCAGCATTTT
V gene: TRBV12-3/TRBV12-4; clone size: many; D gene: TRBD2; J gene: TRBJ2-3; CDR3 protein: CASSPGTSGRVDTQYF; CDR3 DNA: TGTGCCAGCAGCCCTGGGACTAGCGGGAGGGTGGATACGCAGTATTTT
V gene: TRBV7-8; clone size: many; D gene: NA; J gene: TRBJ2-1; CDR3 protein: CASSLDREGEQFF; CDR3 DNA: TGTGCCAGCAGCTTAGACAGGGAGGGGGAGCAGTTCTTC
V gene: TRBV28; clone size: few; D gene: NA; J gene: TRBJ2-7; CDR3 protein: CASSLLRRYEQYF; CDR3 DNA: TGTGCCAGCAGTTTATTGAGACGCTACGAGCAGTACTTC
V gene: TRBV19; clone size: NA; D gene: NA; J gene: TRBJ1-5; CDR3 protein: CASSIAGNGNQPQHF; CDR3 DNA: TGTGCCAGTAGTATCGCGGGAAATGGCAATCAGCCCCAGCATTTT
V gene: TRBV11-1; clone size: many; D gene: NA; J gene: TRBJ1-1; CDR3 protein: CASSLVSSRAFF; CDR3 DNA: TGTGCCAGCAGCTTAGTGAGCAGTCGAGCTTTCTTT